Listed here are 2 T cell receptor beta chains from one sample, sequenced in a study of untreated major depressive disorder. TCRdb's copy holds only in-frame clones and misses some; the assay was immunoSEQ multiplex PCR. The repertoire has 20,000 or so clones, more than 85% of them found once; the top ten carry more than 0.55%. Study-level findings and limits: CD4+ T cells from depressed patients used TRBV05-01 (Vbeta 5.1) more often than controls.

These receptors lack a known antigen. Sequenced material: CD4+ T cells from PBMCs. These receptors came from a woman aged 40-49 years with major depressive disorder.

The gene calls are TRBV2 and TRBJ1-5; D gene unclear. V dropped 7 bases and J dropped 4 bases, with 17 bases sitting between them. The CDR3 consists of 15 residues. CDR1 SNHLY and CDR2 FYNNEI come from the germline V gene. The CDR3 is CASMAELRRNQPQHF. The CDR3 DNA is TGTGCCAGCATGGCGGAACTCAGGCGGAATCAGCCCCAGCATTTT.

The genes are TRBV28 and TRBJ1-2; the D gene is possibly TRBD1 (5 bases). V dropped 2 bases and J dropped 5 bases, with 18 bases sitting between them. CDR3 length: 16 amino acids. Germline V gene lookup returns CDR1 MDHEN and CDR2 SYDVKM. CDR3 coding DNA: TGTGCCAGCAGTTTAGCCCGGTGGGGAGCAGGGTATGGCTACACCTTC. Translating it yields CASSLARWGAGYGYTF.